Below are 31 T cell receptor beta chains sequenced from a single sample in a study of shared T cell receptors in the human thymus. TCRdb's table, derived via immunoSEQ multiplex PCR, lists solely in-frame clones and lacks some. The repertoire holds approximately 660,000 clones, roughly 88% seen once, with 0.0095% to 0.011% in the top ten. Another study also made use of these data, one on human thymus T cells.

The sequencing sample was made of thymocytes. These receptors all stem from a boy younger than two with a congenital heart defect.

This sequence joins TRBV7-8 and TRBJ2-7; 9 nucleotides match TRBD1. Germline loops: CDR1 SGHVS, CDR2 FQNEAQ. This CDR3 region has 15 residues. Losses at the gene ends were 4 bases for V and 4 bases for J; bases not matched to a gene: 8. This CDR3 reads CASSSNRGHPYEQYF. DNA of the CDR3: TGTGCCAGCAGCTCCAACAGGGGGCACCCTTACGAGCAGTACTTC.

This chain uses TRBV4-1 with TRBJ2-1, with TRBD2 matching over 12 bases. Germline assignment: CDR1 MGHRA and CDR2 YSYEKL. V was clipped by 3 bases and J by 4 bases; unmatched bases: 13. This CDR3 contains 19 residues. The CDR3 DNA is TGCGCCAGCAGCCATGTGACTAGCGGGAGTCCAGGCCCTTACAATGAGCAGTTCTTC. This encodes CASSHVTSGSPGPYNEQFF.

The CDR3 DNA reads TGTGCCAGCAGTCCGACTAGCGGGAGGGCCGGGCAACCCAACGAGCAGTACTTC. Translation: CASSPTSGRAGQPNEQYF. This chain uses TRBV27 with TRBJ2-7, with TRBD2 matching over 14 bases. The CDR3 loop spans 18 amino acids. V shed 5 bases, J shed 5 bases, and the junction held 14 bases outside the gene matches. Per the germline V gene, CDR1 is MNHEY and CDR2 is SMNVEV (reference sequence).

The chain uses TRBV7-2 and TRBJ2-1, with 14 bases lining up with TRBD2. J gave up 6 bases and V 3 bases, and 7 bases lay outside the gene matches. Germline assignment: CDR1 SGHTA and CDR2 FQGNSA. The CDR3 covers 17 residues. CDR3 loop: CASSFNGTSGSVNEQFF. CDR3 DNA sequence: TGTGCCAGCAGCTTTAACGGGACTAGCGGGAGTGTCAATGAGCAGTTCTTC. The full variable domain, its missing parts supplied by reference TRBV7-2 and TRBJ2-1, is GAGVSQSPSNKVTEKGKDVELRCDPISGHTALYWYRQSLGQGLEFLIYFQGNSAPDKSGLPSDRFSAERTGGSVSTLTIQRTQQEDSAVYLCASSFNGTSGSVNEQFFGPGTRLTVL.

This clone was seen more than once but under ten times. The chain carries TRBV7-6 and TRBJ1-5; D gene ambiguous. The V gene lost 4 bases and the J gene lost 0 bases, with 7 bases spanning the gap. This CDR3 has 14 amino acids. Germline lookup yields CDR1 SGHVS and CDR2 FNYEAQ. The CDR3 DNA sequence: TGTGCCAGCAGCTCCAGTACTAGCAATCAGCCCCAGCATTTT. It codes for CASSSSTSNQPQHF.

This rearrangement joins TRBV11-2 to TRBJ1-2, with D possibly TRBD1 on 5 matching bases. The CDR3 extends over 15 amino acids. Germline V lookup: CDR1 SGHAT, CDR2 FQNNGV. V lost 5 bases and J 8 bases, leaving 21 bases between the germline ends. The chain's CDR3 is CASSLQMGPRDGYTF. The CDR3 DNA reads as TGTGCCAGCAGCCTCCAGATGGGCCCGCGGGACGGCTACACCTTC.

This chain links TRBV10-1 with TRBJ2-7; 8 positions agree with TRBD2. Germline CDR1 reads WNHNN; CDR2 reads SYGVQD (reference sequence). The CDR3 length is 15 residues. V dropped 3 bases and J dropped 3; count of bases not matched to a gene: 7. The CDR3 DNA is TGCGCCAGCAGTGAAGTCGGGAGGGCCGTCTACGAGCAGTACTTC. It specifies CASSEVGRAVYEQYF.

A few counts support this clone. The chain has TRBV25-1 and TRBJ2-7, with TRBD2 matching 8 bases. The CDR3 spans 11 residues. Losses at the gene ends were 9 bases for V and 10 bases for J; bases not matched to a gene: 8. Germline CDR1 and CDR2: MGHDK and SYGVNS. In DNA form, the CDR3 reads TGTGCCAGTTCCCGGGGGGGAGTACAGTACTTC. It codes for CASSRGGVQYF.

The chain employs TRBV27 and TRBJ2-7, with a tentative D call TRBD1 (6 bases). Germline V gives CDR1 MNHEY, CDR2 SMNVEV (reference sequence). V was cut by 2 bases and J by 4 bases, with 15 bases left in between. The CDR3 runs to 15 residues. The CDR3 sequence: CASSLKGQIIYEQYF. CDR3 nucleotide sequence: TGTGCCAGCAGTTTAAAGGGACAAATCATATACGAGCAGTACTTC.

V is TRBV15 and J is TRBJ2-3; TRBD2 matches at 7 bases. The length of the CDR3 is 15 residues. The germline CDR1 and CDR2 sequences are LNHNV and YYDKDF (reference sequence). The V gene end was trimmed by 8 bases and the J gene end by 0 bases; junction bases not matched to a gene: 8. CDR3 loop: CATRRVSGSTDTQYF. CDR3 DNA: TGTGCCACCCGGCGTGTTAGCGGGAGCACAGATACGCAGTATTTT.

The V gene is TRBV6-5, the J gene TRBJ2-1; D possibly corresponds to TRBD2 (6 bases). V shed 4 bases and J shed 15 bases, with 22 bases lying between them. The CDR3 loop spans 14 amino acids. Germline assignment: CDR1 MNHEY and CDR2 SVGAGI. CDR3 nucleotide sequence: TGTGCCAGCAGTTCCGCACCATTGACTAGAGAGGGGTTCTTC. Translating gives CASSSAPLTREGFF.

The CDR3 coding sequence is TGTGCCAGCAGCTTAACGCGGGCTAGCATGGAGACCCAGTACTTC. Translation: CASSLTRASMETQYF. The V and J genes are TRBV7-3 and TRBJ2-5; D possibly corresponds to TRBD2 (5 bases). CDR3 size: 15 residues. V was pared by 0 bases and J by 5 bases, with 13 bases between. Per the germline V gene, CDR1 is SGHTA and CDR2 is FQGTGA.

The rearrangement links TRBV7-9 to TRBJ2-4, with D tentatively TRBD2 (5 bases). The CDR3 has 17 residues. Germline CDR1 and CDR2: SEHNR and FQNEAQ (reference sequence). V lost 5 bases and J lost 0, with 17 bases in between. The CDR3 sequence: CASSPLRGILAKNIQYF. CDR3 nucleotides: TGTGCCAGCAGCCCCCTTCGGGGTATTCTAGCCAAAAACATTCAGTACTTC.

The chain is built from TRBV30 and TRBJ2-3; 7 bases line up with TRBD2. CDR3 length equals 16 residues. V lost 1 base to trimming and J lost 2 bases; unmatched junction nucleotides: 9. Germline assignment: CDR1 GTSNPN and CDR2 SVGIG (reference sequence). This CDR3 is CAWSDDTSDSTDTQYF. The CDR3 coding sequence is TGTGCCTGGAGTGACGATACTAGCGACTCCACAGATACGCAGTATTTT.

In DNA form, the CDR3 reads TGTGCCTGGAGCCCGCGGCAGGGTGATTTCCCCTATAATTCACCCCTCCACTTT. Its protein is CAWSPRQGDFPYNSPLHF. The rearrangement joins TRBV30 to TRBJ1-6; possible D gene TRBD1, 5 bases. V was cut by 3 bases and J by 2 bases, with 20 bases left in between. Germline-derived CDR1 and CDR2 are GTSNPN and SVGIG (reference sequence). The CDR3 contains 18 residues.

The rearrangement joins TRBV5-1 to TRBJ2-7, with D perhaps matching TRBD2 (6 bases). This CDR3 region has 15 residues. V was cut by 0 bases and J by 6 bases, with 16 bases left in between. Germline CDR1 is SGHRS and CDR2 is YFSETQ. The CDR3 DNA reads TGCGCCAGCAGCTTGGAGTCGCGGGACCTGGTCGAGCAGTACTTC. Translating gives CASSLESRDLVEQYF.

The chain couples TRBV21-1 to TRBJ1-5; TRBD1, the table's D call, lacks a check against the DNA. TRBV21-1 is a recognized pseudogene. The CDR3 is 16 residues long. In nucleotides, the CDR3 is TGTGCCAGCAGCAAAGAGGGGCGATATAGCAATCAGCCCCAGCATTTT. Its protein is CASSKEGRYSNQPQHF.

This clone came up once. The J gene is TRBJ2-3, the V gene TRBV11-3; TRBD2 is a possible D gene (6 bases). The V gene lost 3 bases and the J gene lost 6 bases, with 16 bases spanning the gap. The CDR3 has 15 residues. Germline V gene sequence: CDR1 SGHNT, CDR2 YENEEA. The CDR3, as DNA: TGTGCCAGCAGCTTCCGCAAGACTGCGGGGGATACGCAGTATTTT. Its translation is CASSFRKTAGDTQYF.

The chain employs TRBV9 and TRBJ1-3; possibly TRBD1 for D (5 bases). V was shortened by 0 bases and J by 2 bases, with 9 bases between the two germline ends. The germline V gene has CDR1 SGDLS and CDR2 YYNGEE. CDR3 length equals 15 residues. The CDR3 coding sequence is TGTGCCAGCAGCGTAGGGGCGGGGGCTGGAAACACCATATATTTT. Translation gives CASSVGAGAGNTIYF.

This clone was seen just once. The V gene is TRBV29-1, the J gene TRBJ1-1; TRBD1 is a possible D gene (5 bases). CDR1 and CDR2 (germline): SQVTM, ANQGSEA. Between the trimmed V and J ends, which lost 5 bases and 7 bases, there was a span of 8 bases. This CDR3 region has 10 residues. The CDR3 loop is CSVRQIEAFF. The CDR3 DNA reads TGCAGCGTTCGACAGATTGAAGCTTTCTTT.

The V call is TRBV25-1, the J call TRBJ1-4, with 9 bases aligning to TRBD1. V lost 1 base, J lost 5 bases, and 2 bases stayed unmatched. CDR1 MGHDK and CDR2 SYGVNS come from the germline V gene. This CDR3 comprises 15 residues. CDR3 in DNA: TGTGCCAGCAGTGAATCAGGGACAGGGAATGAAAAACTGTTTTTT. Its protein is CASSESGTGNEKLFF.

The chain employs TRBV27 and TRBJ1-1; 8 positions match TRBD1. The ends lost 8 bases at V and 4 bases at J; junction bases unmatched: 6. The V gene's germline CDR1 is MNHEY and CDR2 SMNVEV (reference sequence). This CDR3 comprises 13 residues. The CDR3 here is CASGRGRATEAFF. CDR3 DNA: TGTGCCAGCGGCAGGGGGCGCGCCACTGAAGCTTTCTTT.

The CDR3 DNA is TGTGCCAGTAGGGGCCAAGCACAGGCCCAGGAGACCCAGTACTTC. Encoded protein: CASRGQAQAQETQYF. This chain links TRBV19 with TRBJ2-5; tentatively, D is TRBD1 (5 bases). This CDR3 is 15 amino acids long. Deletions cut 6 bases from V and 5 bases from J, with 19 bases between. Per the germline V gene, CDR1 is LNHDA and CDR2 is SQIVND (reference sequence).

The chain is built from TRBV15 and TRBJ2-6, with D tentatively TRBD2 (5 bases). This CDR3 has 14 residues. The ends were cut back, 9 bases at V and 0 bases at J, with 9 bases in the middle. The germline V gene encodes CDR1 LNHNV and CDR2 YYDKDF (reference sequence). CDR3 in DNA: TGTGCCACTTCGGGGTCCTCTGGGGCCAACGTCCTGACTTTC. Protein: CATSGSSGANVLTF.

J is TRBJ2-1 and V is TRBV5-6; TRBD2 agrees at 9 bases. V was pared by 4 bases and J by 0 bases, with 8 bases of the junction left unmatched. There are 17 residues in the CDR3. CDR1 and CDR2 from the germline V gene are SGHDT and YYEEEE. The CDR3: CASSLLYSGSSYNEQFF. The CDR3 bases are TGTGCCAGCAGCCTCCTCTATAGCGGGAGCTCCTACAATGAGCAGTTCTTC.

V usage is TRBV27 and J usage is TRBJ1-5; D is unresolved. The germline V gene encodes CDR1 MNHEY and CDR2 SMNVEV (reference sequence). Trimming cost V 5 bases and J 6 bases, with 20 bases left between them. This CDR3 spans 16 amino acids. Here the CDR3 reads CASSPPGLGVTQPQHF. The CDR3 nucleotides are TGTGCCAGCAGTCCCCCCGGTCTGGGAGTGACTCAGCCCCAGCATTTT.

V is TRBV19 and J is TRBJ1-1; D call uncertain. The germline gives CDR1 LNHDA, CDR2 SQIVND (reference sequence). This CDR3 is built from 14 residues. Trimming took off 5 bases at V and 7 bases at J, with 17 bases between the two ends. The CDR3 DNA follows: TGTGCCAGTAGTCCCTACCCCCGGGGAGGTGAAGCTTTCTTT. Its translation is CASSPYPRGGEAFF.

The genes are TRBV4-1 and TRBJ2-3; weak D call: TRBD2 (5 bases). This CDR3 spans 11 amino acids. The germline V gene encodes CDR1 MGHRA and CDR2 YSYEKL. Trimming stripped 3 bases from V and 8 bases from J, with 6 bases between. Here the CDR3 DNA reads TGCGCCAGCAGCCACGGAGGTACGCAGTATTTT. Its protein product is CASSHGGTQYF.

V usage is TRBV4-3 and J usage is TRBJ2-1; tentative D call: TRBD2 (6 bases). V gave up 3 bases and J gave up 4 bases, with 13 bases separating them. Germline CDR1 reads LGHNA; CDR2 reads YSLEER. CDR3 length: 15 amino acids. Here the CDR3 DNA reads TGCGCCAGCAGCCACCTAGCGAACCCGTACAATGAGCAGTTCTTC. This translates into CASSHLANPYNEQFF.

The chain employs TRBV4-2 and TRBJ2-2; TRBD2 matches 13 bases. After removal of 1 base from V and 3 bases from J, the junction contained 5 bases not matched to a gene. This CDR3 is built from 18 residues. Germline loops: CDR1 LGHNA, CDR2 YNFKEQ. The CDR3: CASSQVKLAGGDTGELFF. CDR3 sequence (DNA): TGTGCCAGCAGCCAAGTAAAACTAGCGGGAGGGGACACCGGGGAGCTGTTTTTT.

This clone was counted only a few times. The rearrangement uses TRBV29-1 and TRBJ2-1, with TRBD2 matching over 7 bases. There are 14 residues in the CDR3. Germline-derived CDR1 and CDR2 are SQVTM and ANQGSEA. V was pared by 5 bases and J by 4 bases, with 8 bases of the junction left unmatched. The CDR3 spells CSVPPGGRYNEQFF. CDR3 sequence (DNA): TGCAGCGTTCCCCCGGGAGGAAGGTACAATGAGCAGTTCTTC.